Presented here are 6 T cell receptor beta chains from one specimen sequenced in a study of T cells in narcolepsy. Sequencing used immunoSEQ multiplex PCR; TCRdb keeps in-frame clones, though not all of them. Of about 24,000 clones in the sample, 65% to 90% are singletons; the top ten hold 10% to 13%. The sequenced sample consisted of memory (CD45RA-) CD4+ T cells from blood. The receptors originated from a human donor in good health.

The rearrangement joins TRBV9 to TRBJ2-5; 8 bases are shared with TRBD2. Germline V gives CDR1 SGDLS, CDR2 YYNGEE. The CDR3 covers 15 residues. The V gene end was trimmed by 2 bases and the J gene end by 2 bases; junction bases not matched to a gene: 5. The CDR3 region has the DNA TGTGCCAGCAGCGTGTTAGCGGGACCTCAAGAGACCCAGTACTTC. This sequence encodes CASSVLAGPQETQYF.

The chain carries TRBV6-4 and TRBJ1-2, with 10 bases identical to TRBD1. The length of the CDR3 is 14 residues. Germline V lookup: CDR1 MRHNA, CDR2 SNTAGT. V shed 6 bases and J 8 bases; nucleotides not matched to a gene: 9. Here the CDR3 reads CASSALPGQGGYTF. CDR3 DNA: TGTGCCAGCAGCGCCCTACCGGGACAGGGGGGCTACACCTTC.

The J gene is TRBJ1-1, the V gene TRBV19; D call uncertain. The germline gives CDR1 LNHDA, CDR2 SQIVND (reference sequence). CDR3 size: 13 residues. Trimming removed 8 bases from V and 5 bases from J, with 15 bases in between. This CDR3 is CASAGESRTEAFF. DNA for the CDR3: TGTGCCAGTGCTGGGGAAAGCCGGACTGAAGCTTTCTTT.

This clone was seen a few times. V gene TRBV28 combines with J gene TRBJ1-5; D may be TRBD1 (5 bases). V was clipped by 5 bases and J by 7 bases, with 12 bases between them. Germline V gene lookup returns CDR1 MDHEN and CDR2 SYDVKM. The CDR3 loop spans 13 amino acids. For the CDR3, the DNA is TGTGCCAGCAGTCCACCCGGGGACCAGCCCCAGCATTTT. Protein product: CASSPPGDQPQHF.

This clone appeared once. This rearrangement joins TRBV28 to TRBJ2-3; 9 bases map to TRBD2. Germline V gives CDR1 MDHEN, CDR2 SYDVKM. J gave up 3 bases and V 7 bases, and 8 bases lay outside the gene matches. The CDR3 has 15 residues. CDR3 sequence (DNA): TGTGCCAGCACCATCTTAGCGGGAGCGACAGATACGCAGTATTTT. Its translation is CASTILAGATDTQYF.

The chain employs TRBV29-1 and TRBJ2-3; D is perhaps TRBD1 (5 bases). The germline gives CDR1 SQVTM, CDR2 ANQGSEA. The CDR3 consists of 13 residues. This CDR3 reads CRATQGSGDTQYF. The CDR3 DNA follows: TGCAGGGCAACGCAGGGAAGTGGAGATACGCAGTATTTT.